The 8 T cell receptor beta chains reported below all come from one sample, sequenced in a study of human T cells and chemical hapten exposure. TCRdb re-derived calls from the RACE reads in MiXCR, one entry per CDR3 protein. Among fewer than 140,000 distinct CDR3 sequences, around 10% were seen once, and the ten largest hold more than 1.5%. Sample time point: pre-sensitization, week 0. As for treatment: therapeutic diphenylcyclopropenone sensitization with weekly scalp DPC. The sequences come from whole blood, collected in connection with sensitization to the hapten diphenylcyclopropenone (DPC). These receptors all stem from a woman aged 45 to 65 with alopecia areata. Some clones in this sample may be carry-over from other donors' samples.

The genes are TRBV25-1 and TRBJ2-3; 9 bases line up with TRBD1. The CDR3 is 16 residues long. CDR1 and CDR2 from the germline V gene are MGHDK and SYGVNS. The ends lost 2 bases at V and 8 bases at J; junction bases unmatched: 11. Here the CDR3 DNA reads TGTGCCAGCAGTGAACCCGGGACAGGGCTCGGGGGTACGCAGTATTTT. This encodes CASSEPGTGLGGTQYF.

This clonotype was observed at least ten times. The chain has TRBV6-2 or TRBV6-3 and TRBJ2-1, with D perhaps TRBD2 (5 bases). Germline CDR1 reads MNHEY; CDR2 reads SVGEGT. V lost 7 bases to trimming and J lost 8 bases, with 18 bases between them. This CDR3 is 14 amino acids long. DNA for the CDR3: TGTGCCAGCATTACTAAATGGCCTAGCTATGAGCAGTTCTTC. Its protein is CASITKWPSYEQFF.

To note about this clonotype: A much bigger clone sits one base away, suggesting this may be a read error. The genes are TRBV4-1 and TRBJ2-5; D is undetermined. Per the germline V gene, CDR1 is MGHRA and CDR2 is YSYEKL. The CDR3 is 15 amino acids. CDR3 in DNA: TGCGCCAGCAGCCATCTCGGACGGACCCAAGAGACCCATTACTTC. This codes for CASSHLGRTQETHYF.

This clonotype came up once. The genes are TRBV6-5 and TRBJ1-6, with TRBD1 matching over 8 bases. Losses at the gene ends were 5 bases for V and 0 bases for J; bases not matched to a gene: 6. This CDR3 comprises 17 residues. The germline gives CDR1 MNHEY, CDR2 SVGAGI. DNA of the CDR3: TGTGCCAGCAGTCTCCGACAGGGGAGCTCCTATAATTCACCCCTCCACTTT. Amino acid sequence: CASSLRQGSSYNSPLHF.

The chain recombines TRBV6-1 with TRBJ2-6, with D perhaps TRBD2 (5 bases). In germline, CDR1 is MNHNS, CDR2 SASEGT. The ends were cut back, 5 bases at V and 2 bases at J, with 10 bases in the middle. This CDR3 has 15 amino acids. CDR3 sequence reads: CASSPGWTGANVLTF. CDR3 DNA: TGTGCCAGCAGTCCGGGGTGGACTGGGGCCAACGTCCTGACTTTC.

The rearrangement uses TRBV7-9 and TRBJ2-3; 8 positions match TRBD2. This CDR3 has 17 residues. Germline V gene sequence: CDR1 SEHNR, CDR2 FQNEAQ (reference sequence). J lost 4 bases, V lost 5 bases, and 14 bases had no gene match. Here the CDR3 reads CASSEEGYGGRSDTQYF. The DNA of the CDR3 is TGTGCCAGCAGCGAAGAGGGGTACGGCGGGAGGTCAGATACGCAGTATTTT.

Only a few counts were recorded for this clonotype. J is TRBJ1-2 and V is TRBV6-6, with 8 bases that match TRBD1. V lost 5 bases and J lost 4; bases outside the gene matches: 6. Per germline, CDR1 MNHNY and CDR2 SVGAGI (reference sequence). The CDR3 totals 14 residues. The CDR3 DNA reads TGTGCCAGCAGTCCCCAGGGACAGGTCTATGGCTACACCTTC. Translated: CASSPQGQVYGYTF.

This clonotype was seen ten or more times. The CDR3 loop reads CASRWTGATDTQYF. The CDR3 region has the DNA TGTGCCAGCAGATGGACAGGGGCGACAGATACGCAGTATTTT. V and J are TRBV12-3 or TRBV12-4 and TRBJ2-3; TRBD1 matches 9 bases. Trimming took 6 bases from V and 3 from J; bases not matched to a gene: 4. The CDR3 extends over 14 amino acids.